One T cell receptor beta chain is described in this entry. Its specific antigen is unknown. No base quality values were provided; no much bigger clone lies one nucleotide off. In the germline V gene, CDR1 corresponds to SNHLY and CDR2 to FYNNEI. V and J are truncated by 2 bases and 4 bases respectively, leaving an intervening sequence of 0 bases. Reading from cysteine to phenylalanine, the CDR3 counts 11 amino acids. This entry keeps only the CDR3 DNA: 33 bases, framed from base 1. This sample is drawn from a study of T cell responses to AZD1222 COVID-19 vaccine (dated by TCRdb to about 2021). Regarding the complete study: Because spike-specific TCR depth and breadth did not differ between the two schedules, AZD1222 recipients who got a second dose at roughly 4 weeks were pooled with those who got a second dose at roughly 12 weeks. TCR sequencing was performed for over 230 trial participants, of whom about 200 were given two doses of AZD1222 and some 26 were given two doses of MenACWY control vaccine. Trial participants were enrolled into age subgroups of 18-55, 56-69 and 70-plus years, which contained around 140, 26 and 57 TCR-sequenced participants, respectively.

This specimen's time point label, interpreted: baseline before first vaccination. Vaccinee samples came from UK trials COV001 and COV002, including a single-blind randomized controlled phase 2/3 trial of AZD1222 (ChAdOx1 nCoV-19) in healthy adults. Trial participant PBMC samples were collected at day 0 and day 28 after the second dose for TCRbeta chain sequencing. The CDR3 regions of human TCRbeta chains were analyzed by immunosequencing. The paper's processing steps were these. Repertoire TCRs were checked for matches against a reference library of SARS-CoV-2-specific TCRs that had been generated using the MIRA antigen-specificity platform. Breadth was defined as the fraction of unique TCRs that were SARS-CoV-2-associated. Depth was defined as the fraction of total T cells that were SARS-CoV-2-associated. Using the MIRA data, every spike-specific TCR was mapped to the spike region that the TCR reacted to and assigned to either a CD4 or a CD8 class. Log10-transformed breadth and depth values were compared by one-way ANOVA with Sidak's multiple comparisons tests. Not all clones reach the TCRdb copy of this immuneACCESS table, which keeps in-frame sequences only. Checked studies attribute under half of the gap to unresolved V genes and leave the rest unexplained. V, J and clone size derive from that table, while D and trimming were established from the DNA sequence. This sample holds 100,000 to 150,000 clones; around nine tenths were observed only once. Approximately 7.9% of the sample rests with the top ten.

The study at large found these results: The 56-69-year group was small, and its depth increase did not reach significance, likely because of low power. Nearly half of unique spike-specific TCRs reportedly recognized epitopes outside regions mutated in the B.1.351 and B.1.1.7 variants. Spike-specific TCR breadth and depth rose significantly after two AZD1222 doses compared with day 0 and with MenACWY recipients. CD4 TCRs associated with the vaccine covered the entire spike protein, and the dominant responses were in regions 160-218 and 743-854. Because no day 14 peak-response samples were available, the repertoires could be characterized only after the peak T cell response. Conclusions about previously exposed vaccinees are limited, since just 6 or 7 AZD1222 recipients were seropositive for SARS-CoV-2 at baseline. Participants were mostly white British and included more females than males, and it was suggested by the authors that clonal diversity may have been underestimated.

The chain was built from TRBV2 and TRBJ2-1, with the D gene too uncertain to name. The sequence came from an adult in good health. This specimen was peripheral blood, taken on day 0 of AZD1222 vaccination. CDR3 loop: CASSEYNEQFF. The nucleotide sequence is TGTGCCAGCAGTGAATACAATGAGCAGTTCTTC.